The next 27 T cell receptor beta chains were all read from a single sample in a study of shared clonotypes between healthy human individuals. Measured with immunoSEQ multiplex PCR; TCRdb has only the in-frame clones, and not every one. The sample comprises millions of clones, around nine tenths of which are singletons, and about 0.13% rests with the top ten. The source material was naive CD4+ T cells sorted from blood. Subset in this sample: CD45RA+ positively selected. The receptors were sampled from a man aged 18 to 35 in good health.

The chain uses TRBV4-1 and TRBJ2-3; D uncertain. The germline V gene has CDR1 MGHRA and CDR2 YSYEKL. This CDR3 region has 12 residues. With 4 bases removed from V and 6 bases from J, the gap between germline ends came to 8 bases. CDR3 residues: CASSPPMDTQYF. The CDR3 nucleotides are TGCGCCAGCAGCCCGCCCATGGATACGCAGTATTTT.

The CDR3 spells CASSDRVSGANVLTF. The CDR3 nucleotides are TGTGCCAGCAGTGACAGGGTCTCTGGGGCCAACGTCCTGACTTTC. The rearrangement uses TRBV25-1 and TRBJ2-6; the D gene is possibly TRBD1 (5 bases). The CDR3 runs 15 residues. V lost 3 bases, J lost 0 bases, and 6 bases lay in between. CDR1 MGHDK and CDR2 SYGVNS come from the germline V gene.

To note about this clone: Other DNA sequences in the same sample also yield this CDR3. V and J are TRBV28 and TRBJ2-6, with D possibly being TRBD2 (5 bases). Deletions cut 2 bases from V and 4 bases from J, with 9 bases between. Looked up from germline, CDR1 is MDHEN and CDR2 is SYDVKM. The CDR3 covers 15 residues. For the CDR3, the DNA is TGTGCCAGCAGTTTACGGGGTCCAGGGGCCAACGTCCTGACTTTC. The encoded protein is CASSLRGPGANVLTF.

The rearrangement links TRBV4-3 to TRBJ2-2, with D perhaps matching TRBD2 (6 bases). CDR3 length: 16 residues. Germline V gene sequence: CDR1 LGHNA, CDR2 YSLEER. The germline V and J ends were trimmed by 0 bases and 2 bases, with 10 bases remaining between them. The CDR3 reads CASSQDGTLNTGELFF. The CDR3 DNA sequence: TGCGCCAGCAGCCAAGACGGGACTCTTAACACCGGGGAGCTGTTTTTT.

About this clone itself: Other DNA sequences of this sample code for an identical CDR3. V gene TRBV6-5 combines with J gene TRBJ1-6, with a tentative D call TRBD1 (6 bases). This CDR3 has 14 amino acids. V lost 2 bases and J 8 bases, leaving 10 bases between the germline ends. From germline, CDR1 is MNHEY and CDR2 SVGAGI. The CDR3 DNA reads as TGTGCCAGCAGTTACCTGGGGGGCGATTCACCCCTCCACTTT. Its protein product is CASSYLGGDSPLHF.

This rearrangement joins TRBV7-2 to TRBJ2-7; 12 nucleotides agree with TRBD2. The J segment lost 7 bases and the V segment lost 1 base, leaving 11 bases of the junction unmatched. The germline V gene has CDR1 SGHTA and CDR2 FQGNSA. CDR3 length: 17 amino acids. CDR3 residues: CASSLGSLAGGPEEQYF. In DNA, the CDR3 is TGTGCCAGCAGCTTAGGGTCCCTAGCGGGAGGGCCGGAAGAGCAGTACTTC.

This rearrangement joins TRBV27 to TRBJ1-5; D may be TRBD1 (6 bases). The CDR3 spans 13 residues. Germline V lookup: CDR1 MNHEY, CDR2 SMNVEV (reference sequence). The V end lost 6 bases, the J end lost 7 bases, and 13 bases lay between the germline ends. The chain's CDR3 is CASSRGGKQPQHF. The CDR3, as DNA: TGTGCCAGCAGCCGAGGGGGGAAGCAGCCCCAGCATTTT.

The chain links TRBV7-6 to TRBJ1-1; 8 bases are shared with TRBD1. CDR1 SGHVS and CDR2 FNYEAQ come from the germline V gene. There are 16 residues in the CDR3. Trimming removed 5 bases from V and 1 base from J; junction bases left unmatched: 9. The CDR3 region has the DNA TGTGCCAGCAGCCCCGGACAGGGACTAACGAACACTGAAGCTTTCTTT. Protein product: CASSPGQGLTNTEAFF.

V usage is TRBV7-2 and J usage is TRBJ1-1; D uncertain. Germline values: CDR1 SGHTA, CDR2 FQGNSA. The CDR3 sequence is 12 residues long. V shed 2 bases and J shed 13 bases, with 14 bases lying between them. The CDR3 loop is CASSLMPSKDFF. The CDR3 region has the DNA TGTGCCAGCAGCTTAATGCCCTCGAAGGATTTCTTT.

V is TRBV4-1 and J is TRBJ1-3; 12 bases fit TRBD1. The V segment lost 0 bases and the J segment 0 bases; nucleotides outside the gene matches: 12. Looked up from germline, CDR1 is MGHRA and CDR2 is YSYEKL. The CDR3 covers 21 residues. CDR3 bases: TGCGCCAGCAGCCAAGATCTTCTAGGGACAGGGGGCCCGGTCTCTGGAAACACCATATATTTT. Protein: CASSQDLLGTGGPVSGNTIYF.

This chain joins TRBV11-2 and TRBJ2-7; D might be TRBD1 or TRBD2, each matching 5 bases. CDR3 size: 13 residues. The V gene's germline CDR1 is SGHAT and CDR2 FQNNGV. V lost 3 bases to trimming and J lost 9 bases, with 15 bases between them. The CDR3 sequence is CASSFGSQGAQYF. The CDR3 nucleotides read TGTGCCAGCAGCTTTGGGTCGCAGGGAGCGCAGTACTTC. Drawing the rest from reference TRBV11-2 and TRBJ2-7, the complete variable domain is EAGVAQSPRYKIIEKRQSVAFWCNPISGHATLYWYQQILGQGPKLLIQFQNNGVVDDSQLPKDRFSAERLKGVDSTLKIQPAKLEDSAVYLCASSFGSQGAQYFGPGTRLTVT.

The chain employs TRBV9 and TRBJ2-3; TRBD2 aligns across 8 bases. The CDR3 totals 16 residues. Germline values: CDR1 SGDLS, CDR2 YYNGEE. With 0 bases clipped from V and 4 bases from J, the junction kept 7 bases outside the gene matches. This CDR3 is CASSVAKRGGPDTQYF. In DNA, the CDR3 is TGTGCCAGCAGCGTAGCTAAACGGGGGGGGCCAGATACGCAGTATTTT.

The CDR3 nucleotides are TGTGCCAGCAGCTTGGGGGACAGGAACACTGAAGCTTTCTTT. Translating gives CASSLGDRNTEAFF. V and J are TRBV11-1 and TRBJ1-1; 7 bases fit TRBD1. CDR3 length: 14 residues. The junction had 2 bases not matched to a gene; V was cut back by 3 bases and J by 1 base. Germline V gives CDR1 SGHAT, CDR2 FQDESV (reference sequence). Full variable domain (remainder filled in from reference TRBV11-1 and TRBJ1-1): EAEVAQSPRYKITEKSQAVAFWCDPISGHATLYWYRQILGQGPELLVQFQDESVVDDSQLPKDRFSAERLKGVDSTLKIQPAELGDSAMYLCASSLGDRNTEAFFGQGTRLTVV.

The J gene is TRBJ2-6, the V gene TRBV11-3, with TRBD2 as a possible D gene (5 bases). The CDR3 consists of 15 residues. V dropped 2 bases and J dropped 5 bases, with 10 bases sitting between them. Germline values: CDR1 SGHNT, CDR2 YENEEA. CDR3 coding DNA: TGTGCCAGCAGCTTAATCAGGAGGCGGGCCAACGTCCTGACTTTC. Translation: CASSLIRRRANVLTF.

The chain carries TRBV30 and TRBJ1-6; possibly TRBD1 for D (5 bases). Trimming stripped 1 base from V and 14 bases from J, with 15 bases between. The CDR3 has 13 amino acids. Germline V CDR1 and CDR2: GTSNPN, SVGIG (reference sequence). The CDR3 is CAWSGQPATALHF. DNA for the CDR3: TGTGCCTGGAGTGGACAGCCCGCGACAGCCCTCCACTTT.

The chain is built from TRBV7-8 and TRBJ1-4; tentatively, D is TRBD1 (6 bases). Germline CDR1 SGHVS, CDR2 FQNEAQ. CDR3 size: 15 residues. Trimming shortened V by 0 bases and J by 5 bases, and 10 bases separated the two germline ends. The CDR3 DNA sequence: TGTGCCAGCAGCTTAGCTCTGGGGGCGAATGAAAAACTGTTTTTT. Its translation: CASSLALGANEKLFF.

Comment on this clone: Other DNA sequences in this specimen translate into the identical CDR3. The rearrangement uses TRBV2 and TRBJ1-1; D is unresolved. Per the germline V gene, CDR1 is SNHLY and CDR2 is FYNNEI. The CDR3 contains 13 residues. Trimming took off 3 bases at V and 0 bases at J, with 5 bases between the two ends. CDR3 protein: CASSEGMNTEAFF. The CDR3, as DNA: TGTGCCAGCAGTGAGGGTATGAACACTGAAGCTTTCTTT. Using reference TRBV2 and TRBJ1-1 for the parts outside the CDR3, the full variable domain is EPEVTQTPSHQVTQMGQEVILRCVPISNHLYFYWYRQILGQKVEFLVSFYNNEISEKSEIFDDQFSVERPDGSNFTLKIRSTKLEDSAMYFCASSEGMNTEAFFGQGTRLTVV.

The rearrangement uses TRBV7-6 and TRBJ1-2, with unresolved D. The germline V and J ends were trimmed by 1 base and 2 bases, with 5 bases remaining between them. Germline-derived CDR1 and CDR2 are SGHVS and FNYEAQ. The length of the CDR3 is 13 residues. The CDR3 bases are TGTGCCAGCAGCTTAGGGCGGAACTATGGCTACACCTTC. Translation gives CASSLGRNYGYTF. The variable domain in full, with the rest retrieved from reference TRBV7-6 and TRBJ1-2, is GAGVSQSPRYKVTKRGQDVALRCDPISGHVSLYWYRQALGQGPEFLTYFNYEAQQDKSGLPNDRFSAERPEGSISTLTIQRTEQRDSAMYRCASSLGRNYGYTFGSGTRLTVV.

The genes are TRBV5-1 and TRBJ1-6, with 8 nucleotides matching TRBD1. Germline CDR1 and CDR2: SGHRS and YFSETQ. The CDR3 runs to 17 residues. The J segment lost 4 bases and the V segment lost 0 bases, leaving 6 bases of the junction unmatched. This CDR3 is CASSLVPGGPYNSPLHF. The CDR3 coding sequence is TGCGCCAGCAGCTTGGTTCCAGGGGGCCCTTATAATTCACCCCTCCACTTT.

V gene TRBV19 combines with J gene TRBJ2-3, with 9 positions matching TRBD2. The J segment lost 5 bases and the V segment lost 3 bases, leaving 6 bases of the junction unmatched. Germline V gene data show CDR1 as LNHDA and CDR2 as SQIVND (reference sequence). CDR3 length: 15 residues. In nucleotides, the CDR3 is TGTGCCAGTAGTATGCGGGGGCGGGAGGGAGATACGCAGTATTTT. Translating gives CASSMRGREGDTQYF. The full variable domain, with the rest looked up from reference TRBV19 and TRBJ2-3, is DGGITQSPKYLFRKEGQNVTLSCEQNLNHDAMYWYRQDPGQGLRLIYYSQIVNDFQKGDIAEGYSVSREKKESFPLTVTSAQKNPTAFYLCASSMRGREGDTQYFGPGTRLTVL.

This chain joins TRBV6-1 and TRBJ2-3; D perhaps matches TRBD1 (6 bases). The V end lost 7 bases, the J end lost 1 base, and 9 bases lay between the germline ends. The CDR3 runs 13 residues. CDR1 and CDR2 (germline): MNHNS, SASEGT. Here the CDR3 reads CASIGTRTDTQYF. The CDR3 bases are TGTGCCAGCATTGGGACACGCACAGATACGCAGTATTTT.

J is TRBJ1-3 and V is TRBV19; no clear D. The germline V gene encodes CDR1 LNHDA and CDR2 SQIVND (reference sequence). Trimming shortened V by 5 bases and J by 0 bases, and 8 bases separated the two germline ends. CDR3 length equals 14 residues. DNA for the CDR3: TGTGCCAGTAGTCCCTCCAGCTCTGGAAACACCATATATTTT. Amino acid sequence: CASSPSSSGNTIYF.

The chain employs TRBV29-1 and TRBJ1-1; 9 nucleotides line up with TRBD1. The CDR3 runs to 13 residues. The germline CDR1 and CDR2 sequences are SQVTM and ANQGSEA. V was clipped by 7 bases and J by 4 bases; unmatched bases: 7. CDR3 protein: CSGRTGDGTEAFF. The CDR3 DNA follows: TGCAGCGGTCGGACAGGGGACGGCACTGAAGCTTTCTTT.

V and J are TRBV7-8 and TRBJ2-7; tentative D call: TRBD1 (5 bases). Trimming pared 1 base from V and 2 bases from J, leaving 9 bases between. This CDR3 has 14 amino acids. Germline CDR1 reads SGHVS; CDR2 reads FQNEAQ. The CDR3 region is CASSLELGPYEQYF. The CDR3 DNA follows: TGTGCCAGCAGCTTAGAACTGGGGCCCTACGAGCAGTACTTC.

The V call is TRBV9, the J call TRBJ2-5; TRBD1 or TRBD2 may be the D gene (5 bases each). From germline, CDR1 is SGDLS and CDR2 YYNGEE. Deletions cut 2 bases from V and 5 bases from J, with 16 bases between. This CDR3 is 15 amino acids long. The CDR3 coding sequence is TGTGCCAGCAGCGTGAGGACCGGGGACCTGGAGACCCAGTACTTC. Translation: CASSVRTGDLETQYF.

The rearrangement uses TRBV29-1 and TRBJ2-7; the D gene is possibly TRBD2 (5 bases). The germline V and J ends were trimmed by 3 bases and 2 bases, with 11 bases remaining between them. CDR3 size: 13 residues. From germline, CDR1 is SQVTM and CDR2 ANQGSEA. The CDR3 bases are TGCAGCGTTGAGTCAGACGGGACCTACGAGCAGTACTTC. Its protein is CSVESDGTYEQYF.

The V gene is TRBV7-2, the J gene TRBJ2-5; the D is unclear. CDR1 is SGHTA, CDR2 FQGNSA, per germline. This CDR3 is 14 amino acids long. V dropped 5 bases and J dropped 1 base, with 11 bases sitting between them. The CDR3 region is CASSPGPAQETQYF. The CDR3, as DNA: TGTGCCAGCAGCCCTGGCCCAGCCCAAGAGACCCAGTACTTC.